Below are 22 T cell receptor beta chains sequenced from a single sample in a study of glioma-infiltrating T cells after dendritic cell vaccination (dated by TCRdb to 2016 to 2017). Libraries were constructed by the immunoSEQ multiplex PCR assay. The immuneACCESS repertoire file appears here via TCRdb, limited to in-frame rearrangements. These files lack a portion of the clones; in checked studies, under half of the deficit traces to unresolved V genes, and the cause of the others is not known. A total of roughly 50,000 clones appear in this sample, approximately 89% of them only once. The top ten constitute about 5% of the sample. Explained via the paper, the time point label denotes: after dendritic cell vaccination, including at tumor progression/relapse. Sequencing used blood, obtained after dendritic cell vaccination. These receptors came from a human donor with glioblastoma.

The chain is built from TRBV10-3 and TRBJ2-1; 15 positions match TRBD2. J gave up 1 base and V 10 bases, and 11 bases lay outside the gene matches. This CDR3 is built from 18 residues. The germline V gene encodes CDR1 ENHRY and CDR2 SYGVKD. The DNA for the CDR3 is TGTGCCAGCGGGACTAGCGGGAGGACTCAATTTTCCTACAATGAGCAGTTCTTC. Translated: CASGTSGRTQFSYNEQFF.

The gene calls are TRBV6-6 and TRBJ2-3; TRBD2 matches at 7 bases. Trimming at V came to 6 bases and at J to 4 bases, leaving 10 bases not matched to a gene. The CDR3 spans 15 residues. Germline V gives CDR1 MNHNY, CDR2 SVGAGI (reference sequence). As DNA, the CDR3 is TGTGCCAGCAGAGAGAGCGGGAAGGGTGCAGATACGCAGTATTTT. It translates to CASRESGKGADTQYF.

This clone was picked up one time. The chain recombines TRBV11-2 with TRBJ2-3; possibly TRBD2 for D (5 bases). The CDR3 has 14 residues. Trimming took 3 bases from V and 1 from J, leaving 8 bases between them. Germline CDR1 reads SGHAT; CDR2 reads FQNNGV. The CDR3, as DNA: TGTGCCAGCAGCTTCCAGCGGCGCACAGATACGCAGTATTTT. Translated: CASSFQRRTDTQYF.

The V and J genes are TRBV2 and TRBJ1-5; TRBD1 is a possible D gene (6 bases). V was shortened by 10 bases and J by 4 bases, with 17 bases between the two germline ends. Germline V lookup: CDR1 SNHLY, CDR2 FYNNEI. CDR3 length equals 14 residues. The CDR3: CATRAPGVNQPQHF. The CDR3 DNA follows: TGTGCCACCCGGGCGCCAGGGGTGAATCAGCCCCAGCATTTT.

The rearrangement uses TRBV6-6 and TRBJ1-1; possible D gene TRBD1, 5 bases. This CDR3 comprises 15 residues. The germline CDR1 and CDR2 sequences are MNHNY and SVGAGI (reference sequence). Trimming removed 0 bases from V and 2 bases from J, with 10 bases in between. The CDR3 sequence: CASSYSDSQNTEAFF. For the CDR3, the DNA is TGTGCCAGCAGTTACTCAGACAGTCAAAACACTGAAGCTTTCTTT.

The rearrangement joins TRBV2 to TRBJ2-7, with TRBD1 matching over 10 bases. This CDR3 is 14 amino acids long. Germline trimming cut 6 bases from V and 3 bases from J; bases unmatched to any gene: 5. Germline values: CDR1 SNHLY, CDR2 FYNNEI. CDR3 region: CASRAGTGVYEQYF. The CDR3 bases are TGTGCCAGCAGGGCCGGGACAGGGGTCTACGAGCAGTACTTC. Variable domain in full (rest from reference TRBV2 and TRBJ2-7): EPEVTQTPSHQVTQMGQEVILRCVPISNHLYFYWYRQILGQKVEFLVSFYNNEISEKSEIFDDQFSVERPDGSNFTLKIRSTKLEDSAMYFCASRAGTGVYEQYFGPGTRLTVT.

This chain links TRBV2 with TRBJ2-5; D perhaps matches TRBD2 (5 bases). Per germline, CDR1 SNHLY and CDR2 FYNNEI. Trimming took 2 bases from V and 5 from J, leaving 18 bases between them. The CDR3 covers 16 residues. As DNA, the CDR3 is TGTGCCAGCAGTGAACAGCCTAGCCGGTCTGGGGAGACCCAGTACTTC. Residues: CASSEQPSRSGETQYF.

The J gene is TRBJ2-1, the V gene TRBV19, with 8 bases aligning to TRBD2. The CDR3 spans 16 residues. Germline V gene data show CDR1 as LNHDA and CDR2 as SQIVND (reference sequence). With 10 bases clipped from V and 1 base from J, the junction kept 12 bases outside the gene matches. In DNA form, the CDR3 reads TGTGCCACCTCCAGGGGCCGGGGGGGTTCCTACAATGAGCAGTTCTTC. This codes for CATSRGRGGSYNEQFF.

The sample holds a few counts of this clone. This sequence joins TRBV10-3 and TRBJ1-2; D is uncertain. CDR3 length: 12 residues. The germline V gene has CDR1 ENHRY and CDR2 SYGVKD. V dropped 8 bases and J dropped 8 bases, with 15 bases sitting between them. CDR3 sequence (DNA): TGTGCCATCGGTAACTTAACCCTAGGCTACACCTTC. It translates to CAIGNLTLGYTF.

Only a few counts were recorded for this clone. This chain uses TRBV10-3 with TRBJ1-3; 7 bases agree with TRBD1. Germline V gene sequence: CDR1 ENHRY, CDR2 SYGVKD. Losses at the gene ends were 2 bases for V and 0 bases for J; bases not matched to a gene: 4. The length of the CDR3 is 16 residues. CDR3 sequence (DNA): TGTGCCATCAGTGAGGGGACAGCCTCCTCTGGAAACACCATATATTTT. This codes for CAISEGTASSGNTIYF.

This chain links TRBV6-6 with TRBJ2-3; the D is unclear. V was cut by 2 bases and J by 2 bases, with 14 bases left in between. The CDR3 loop spans 16 amino acids. The germline gives CDR1 MNHNY, CDR2 SVGAGI (reference sequence). For the CDR3, the DNA is TGTGCCAGCAGTTACCCGCCAGGTCCTTCCACAGATACGCAGTATTTT. Encoded protein: CASSYPPGPSTDTQYF.

The chain joins TRBV5-1 to TRBJ2-1; 9 bases line up with TRBD2. The V gene end was trimmed by 4 bases and the J gene end by 3 bases; junction bases not matched to a gene: 5. Germline V gives CDR1 SGHRS, CDR2 YFSETQ. The CDR3 runs 15 residues. In DNA form, the CDR3 reads TGCGCCAGCAGCGACGGACTAGCGTACTACAATGAGCAGTTCTTC. Residues: CASSDGLAYYNEQFF. The full variable domain, rest sourced from reference TRBV5-1 and TRBJ2-1, is KAGVTQTPRYLIKTRGQQVTLSCSPISGHRSVSWYQQTPGQGLQFLFEYFSETQRNKGNFPGRFSGRQFSNSRSEMNVSTLELGDSALYLCASSDGLAYYNEQFFGPGTRLTVL.

The chain couples TRBV6-4 to TRBJ2-6, with 10 bases matching TRBD2. This CDR3 spans 16 amino acids. The germline V gene has CDR1 MRHNA and CDR2 SNTAGT. Trimming took 6 bases from V and 0 from J; bases not matched to a gene: 2. This CDR3 is CASSPSGGSGANVLTF. In DNA form, the CDR3 reads TGTGCCAGCAGCCCTAGCGGGGGCTCTGGGGCCAACGTCCTGACTTTC.

This clone appeared a few times. V usage is TRBV5-4 and J usage is TRBJ2-1, with TRBD1 matching 9 bases. Trimming at V came to 0 bases and at J to 12 bases, leaving 13 bases not matched to a gene. Germline V gene lookup returns CDR1 SGHNT and CDR2 YYREEE (reference sequence). The CDR3 contains 16 residues. The DNA of the CDR3 is TGTGCCAGCAGCTTGGCCCGACAGGGGGGTCGCGATGGGCAGTTCTTC. Amino acid sequence: CASSLARQGGRDGQFF.

This clone appeared a single time. This CDR3 is also generated by other DNA sequences in the sample. The V call is TRBV28, the J call TRBJ2-7, with D maybe TRBD1 (5 bases). The CDR3 totals 12 residues. Germline CDR1 is MDHEN and CDR2 is SYDVKM. V dropped 3 bases and J dropped 4 bases, with 7 bases sitting between them. The DNA of the CDR3 is TGTGCCAGCAGTTTGGGGCTTTACGAGCAGTACTTC. The encoded protein is CASSLGLYEQYF. Drawing the rest from reference TRBV28 and TRBJ2-7, the complete variable domain is DVKVTQSSRYLVKRTGEKVFLECVQDMDHENMFWYRQDPGLGLRLIYFSYDVKMKEKGDIPEGYSVSREKKERFSLILESASTNQTSMYLCASSLGLYEQYFGPGTRLTVT.

The chain combines TRBV28 with TRBJ2-2; 8 positions agree with TRBD1. There are 15 residues in the CDR3. Trimming at V came to 5 bases and at J to 7 bases, leaving 9 bases not matched to a gene. From germline, CDR1 is MDHEN and CDR2 SYDVKM. CDR3 loop: CASSKQGGLVGELFF. The CDR3 DNA follows: TGTGCCAGCAGTAAACAGGGGGGATTGGTCGGGGAGCTGTTTTTT.

The chain is built from TRBV6-6 and TRBJ2-3; 7 bases match TRBD2. CDR3 length: 14 amino acids. Germline CDR1 reads MNHNY; CDR2 reads SVGAGI (reference sequence). V lost 6 bases to trimming and J lost 2 bases; unmatched junction nucleotides: 5. CDR3 DNA: TGTGCCAGCAGGGGGGGGTACGACACAGATACGCAGTATTTT. Amino acids: CASRGGYDTDTQYF.

V usage is TRBV30 and J usage is TRBJ2-1; TRBD1 matches 8 bases. J was trimmed by 7 bases and V by 6 bases; bases with no gene match: 2. Germline assignment: CDR1 GTSNPN and CDR2 SVGIG (reference sequence). CDR3 length: 11 residues. The CDR3 DNA reads TGTGCCTGCGACAGGGGTAATGAGCAGTTCTTC. This codes for CACDRGNEQFF.

The chain carries TRBV5-1 and TRBJ2-3; 8 bases align to TRBD1. J lost 4 bases, V lost 0 bases, and 4 bases had no gene match. CDR3 length equals 15 residues. Germline V gene sequence: CDR1 SGHRS, CDR2 YFSETQ. CDR3 sequence (DNA): TGCGCCAGCAGCTTGGTCACAGGGGGTCCAGATACGCAGTATTTT. Translating it yields CASSLVTGGPDTQYF. Full variable domain (missing parts from reference TRBV5-1 and TRBJ2-3): KAGVTQTPRYLIKTRGQQVTLSCSPISGHRSVSWYQQTPGQGLQFLFEYFSETQRNKGNFPGRFSGRQFSNSRSEMNVSTLELGDSALYLCASSLVTGGPDTQYFGPGTRLTVL.

The V call is TRBV18, the J call TRBJ1-1; TRBD1 is a possible D gene (5 bases). The V gene lost 6 bases and the J gene lost 0 bases, with 11 bases spanning the gap. From germline, CDR1 is KGHSH and CDR2 LQKENI. The CDR3 contains 14 residues. The chain's CDR3 is CASSLQGLNTEAFF. DNA for the CDR3: TGTGCCAGCTCGCTCCAGGGTCTGAACACTGAAGCTTTCTTT.

The chain carries TRBV15 and TRBJ2-1, with 10 bases that match TRBD1. Germline V gene data show CDR1 as LNHNV and CDR2 as YYDKDF (reference sequence). V was clipped by 4 bases and J by 9 bases; unmatched bases: 9. The CDR3 consists of 15 residues. In nucleotides, the CDR3 is TGTGCCACCAGCAAGGAGACAGGGGGCTTTGCTGAGCAGTTCTTC. Its protein product is CATSKETGGFAEQFF.

This chain links TRBV30 with TRBJ1-5, with TRBD1 as a possible D gene (5 bases). The CDR3 has 14 residues. Trimming removed 0 bases from V and 2 bases from J, with 8 bases in between. Germline assignment: CDR1 GTSNPN and CDR2 SVGIG (reference sequence). CDR3 bases: TGTGCCTGGAGTGTGTGGGGGGGCAATCAGCCCCAGCATTTT. Translating gives CAWSVWGGNQPQHF.